This TCR beta chain was obtained from a study of blood T cell repertoires in COVID-19. The CDR3 is made up of 16 amino acids. V shed 5 bases and J 6 bases; nucleotides not matched to a gene: 15. CDR1 SGHNT and CDR2 YENEEA come from the germline V gene. As processed by the authors: For nucleated cells, counts were estimated from reference gene primer amplification. Here immunoSEQ multiplex PCR was the method, and the copy in TCRdb shows in-frame clones only, minus some. V, J and clone size are taken as reported in that table, and D and trimming were inferred from the DNA itself. The sample records about 170,000 clones, around nine tenths being singletons.

The sequenced sample was peripheral blood. This TCR was recovered from a man between 18 and 29 years old with active or convalescent COVID-19. The chain couples TRBV11-3 to TRBJ1-1; 7 bases are a match to TRBD1. The CDR3 here is CASSQSLQGVISEAFF. The CDR3 bases are TGTGCCAGCAGCCAAAGTCTGCAGGGGGTGATCTCTGAAGCTTTCTTT. The full variable domain, rest sourced from reference TRBV11-3 and TRBJ1-1, is EAGVVQSPRYKIIEKKQPVAFWCNPISGHNTLYWYLQNLGQGPELLIRYENEEAVDDSQLPKDRFSAERLKGVDSTLKIQPAELGDSAVYLCASSQSLQGVISEAFFGQGTRLTVV.